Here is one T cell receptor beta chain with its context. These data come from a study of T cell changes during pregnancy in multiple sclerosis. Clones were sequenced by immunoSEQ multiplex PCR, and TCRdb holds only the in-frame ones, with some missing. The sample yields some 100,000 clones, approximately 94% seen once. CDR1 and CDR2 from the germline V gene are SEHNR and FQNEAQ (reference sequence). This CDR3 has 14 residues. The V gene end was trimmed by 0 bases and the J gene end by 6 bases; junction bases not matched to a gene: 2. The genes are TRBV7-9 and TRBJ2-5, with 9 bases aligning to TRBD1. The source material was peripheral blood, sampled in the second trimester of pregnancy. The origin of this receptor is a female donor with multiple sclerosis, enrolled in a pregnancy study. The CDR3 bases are TGTGCCAGCAGCTTAGCAACAGGGGGCCAGACCCAGTACTTC. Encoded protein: CASSLATGGQTQYF.